These 16 T cell receptor beta chains were all obtained from the same sample, sequenced in a study of blood T cell repertoires in COVID-19. Some clones are missing from TCRdb's copy, which holds only in-frame ones; the method was immunoSEQ multiplex PCR. Of about 150,000 clones listed, around 83% are singletons. Sequencing used peripheral blood. All receptors come from a man aged 70-80 years who had recovered from COVID-19.

J is TRBJ2-5 and V is TRBV20-1; D gene unclear. The CDR3 runs 12 residues. CDR1 is DFQATT and CDR2 is SNEGSKA in the germline V gene (reference sequence). V lost 3 bases and J lost 0, with 5 bases in between. Here the CDR3 DNA reads TGCAGTGCTAGTCTAGACCAAGAGACCCAGTACTTC. This codes for CSASLDQETQYF.

This clone was recorded once. This sequence joins TRBV7-3 and TRBJ2-7; 13 bases line up with TRBD2. The V gene end was trimmed by 3 bases and the J gene end by 7 bases; junction bases not matched to a gene: 12. This CDR3 region has 17 residues. The germline V gene has CDR1 SGHTA and CDR2 FQGTGA. CDR3 in DNA: TGTGCCAGCAGCTTTCAGGGACTAGCGGGAAAGAGGGGGGAGCAGTACTTC. It encodes CASSFQGLAGKRGEQYF.

The V gene is TRBV3-1 (or the pseudogene TRBV3-2), the J gene TRBJ2-4, with TRBD1 matching over 7 bases. Germline loops: CDR1 LGHDT, CDR2 YNNKEL (reference sequence). V lost 2 bases to trimming and J lost 3 bases; unmatched junction nucleotides: 4. The CDR3 runs 15 residues. The CDR3 is CASSQQQGVKNIQYF. CDR3 nucleotides: TGTGCCAGCAGCCAACAGCAGGGGGTCAAAAACATTCAGTACTTC.

The chain employs TRBV2 and TRBJ2-2; 9 bases align to TRBD2. Trimming cost V 7 bases and J 7 bases; bases outside gene matches: 10. The CDR3 extends over 15 amino acids. Germline CDR1 reads SNHLY; CDR2 reads FYNNEI. CDR3 region: CASTLNSGSVGELFF. CDR3 sequence (DNA): TGTGCCAGCACGTTAAATAGCGGGAGCGTCGGGGAGCTGTTTTTT.

The chain joins TRBV5-6 to TRBJ2-5, with 9 positions matching TRBD1. Trimming at V came to 6 bases and at J to 2 bases, leaving 5 bases not matched to a gene. The V gene's germline CDR1 is SGHDT and CDR2 YYEEEE. The CDR3 runs to 14 residues. The CDR3 is CASTGQGFQETQYF. The CDR3, as DNA: TGTGCCAGCACCGGACAGGGGTTTCAAGAGACCCAGTACTTC.

This chain joins TRBV28 and TRBJ2-7; 9 bases align to TRBD1. The CDR3 sequence is 17 residues long. V lost 6 bases to trimming and J lost 6 bases; unmatched junction nucleotides: 18. In germline, CDR1 is MDHEN, CDR2 SYDVKM. CDR3 residues: CASRPNSGQGLGVEQYF. The CDR3 DNA reads as TGTGCCAGCAGACCCAACTCGGGACAGGGTTTGGGAGTCGAGCAGTACTTC.

The chain uses TRBV19 and TRBJ1-2; possibly TRBD1 for D (6 bases). The germline CDR1 and CDR2 sequences are LNHDA and SQIVND (reference sequence). CDR3 size: 16 residues. The V end was cut by 3 bases, the J end by 6 bases, with 20 bases between. The CDR3 here is CASSMGLMGAVHGYTF. The DNA for the CDR3 is TGTGCCAGTAGTATGGGACTAATGGGGGCAGTGCATGGCTACACCTTC. The full variable domain, its missing parts supplied by reference TRBV19 and TRBJ1-2, is DGGITQSPKYLFRKEGQNVTLSCEQNLNHDAMYWYRQDPGQGLRLIYYSQIVNDFQKGDIAEGYSVSREKKESFPLTVTSAQKNPTAFYLCASSMGLMGAVHGYTFGSGTRLTVV.

The rearrangement joins TRBV18 to TRBJ2-2, with TRBD2 identical over 12 bases. Germline V lookup: CDR1 KGHSH, CDR2 LQKENI. Germline trimming cut 4 bases from V and 2 bases from J; bases unmatched to any gene: 5. This CDR3 region has 17 residues. Here the CDR3 DNA reads TGTGCCAGCTCACAACTCGGACTAGCGGGAAACACCGGGGAGCTGTTTTTT. This translates into CASSQLGLAGNTGELFF.

The CDR3 DNA sequence: TGTGCCAGCAGCCCACAGACAGCTAGCACAGATACGCAGTATTTT. Its translation is CASSPQTASTDTQYF. V gene TRBV7-6 combines with J gene TRBJ2-3; D possibly corresponds to TRBD1 (5 bases). Germline-derived CDR1 and CDR2 are SGHVS and FNYEAQ. CDR3 length equals 15 residues. The germline V and J ends were trimmed by 5 bases and 0 bases, with 12 bases remaining between them. The full variable domain, in which reference TRBV7-6 and TRBJ2-3 provide the parts outside the CDR3, is GAGVSQSPRYKVTKRGQDVALRCDPISGHVSLYWYRQALGQGPEFLTYFNYEAQQDKSGLPNDRFSAERPEGSISTLTIQRTEQRDSAMYRCASSPQTASTDTQYFGPGTRLTVL.

CDR3 coding DNA: TGTGCCAGCAGCTTAGACCCAGCGGGAGGCACCGGGGAGCTGTTTTTT. Translation gives CASSLDPAGGTGELFF. The genes are TRBV11-2 and TRBJ2-2; 9 bases map to TRBD2. This CDR3 region has 16 residues. J gave up 4 bases and V 0 bases, and 3 bases lay outside the gene matches. The V gene's germline CDR1 is SGHAT and CDR2 FQNNGV.

The V call is TRBV6-2 or TRBV6-3, the J call TRBJ1-2, with D tentatively TRBD1 (5 bases). The CDR3 totals 14 residues. The germline V gene has CDR1 MNHEY and CDR2 SVGEGT. V was clipped by 4 bases and J by 1 base, with 10 bases between them. CDR3: CASSSRGSNYGYTF. The CDR3 coding sequence is TGTGCCAGCAGTTCCCGGGGGAGTAACTATGGCTACACCTTC.

This clone was counted once. The V gene is TRBV10-2, the J gene TRBJ2-7; 8 bases match TRBD2. The V gene end was trimmed by 4 bases and the J gene end by 1 base; junction bases not matched to a gene: 0. CDR1 is WSHSY, CDR2 SAAADI, per germline. The CDR3 loop spans 13 amino acids. This CDR3 reads CASSVAGSYEQYF. CDR3 coding DNA: TGCGCCAGCAGTGTAGCGGGGTCCTACGAGCAGTACTTC.

V usage is TRBV11-2 and J usage is TRBJ1-2; no firm D call. The germline V gene has CDR1 SGHAT and CDR2 FQNNGV. The V gene lost 5 bases and the J gene lost 4 bases, with 17 bases spanning the gap. This CDR3 region has 15 residues. Here the CDR3 DNA reads TGTGCCAGCAGCCCTGTTTCGGGAGGGCCCTATGGCTACACCTTC. Residues: CASSPVSGGPYGYTF.

This chain uses TRBV7-2 with TRBJ2-5; 10 bases are a match to TRBD1. CDR1 is SGHTA and CDR2 is FQGNSA in the germline V gene. The CDR3 runs to 15 residues. V was pared by 5 bases and J by 5 bases, with 8 bases of the junction left unmatched. The CDR3 protein is CASSPKTGGHETQYF. In nucleotides, the CDR3 is TGTGCCAGCAGCCCGAAGACAGGGGGCCATGAGACCCAGTACTTC.

The rearrangement uses TRBV6-2 or TRBV6-3 and TRBJ1-5, with TRBD1 matching 10 bases. CDR3 length equals 16 residues. V shed 4 bases and J 2 bases; nucleotides not matched to a gene: 5. Germline loops: CDR1 MNHEY, CDR2 SVGEGT. CDR3 DNA: TGTGCCAGCAGTTTAGACAGGGGGCGCGGCAATCAGCCCCAGCATTTT. Protein product: CASSLDRGRGNQPQHF.

This clone was observed a few times. The chain joins TRBV7-2 to TRBJ1-1, with D tentatively TRBD1 (5 bases). The CDR3 runs 14 residues. Between the trimmed V and J ends, which lost 5 bases and 1 base, there was a span of 11 bases. Germline loops: CDR1 SGHTA, CDR2 FQGNSA. CDR3 DNA sequence: TGTGCCAGCAGCCCGCGACAGACGAACACTGAAGCTTTCTTT. Translating gives CASSPRQTNTEAFF.